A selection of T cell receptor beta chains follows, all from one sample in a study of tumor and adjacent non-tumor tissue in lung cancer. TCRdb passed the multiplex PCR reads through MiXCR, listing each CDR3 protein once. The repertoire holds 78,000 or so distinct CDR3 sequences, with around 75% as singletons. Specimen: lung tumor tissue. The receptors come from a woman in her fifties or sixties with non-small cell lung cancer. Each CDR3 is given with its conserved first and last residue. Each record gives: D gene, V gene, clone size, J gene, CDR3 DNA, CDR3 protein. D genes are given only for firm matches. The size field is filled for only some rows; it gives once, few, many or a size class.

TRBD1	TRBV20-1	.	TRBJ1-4	TGCAGTGCTAGCATACAGGGGGTGGGAGAAAAACTGTTTTTT	CSASIQGVGEKLFF
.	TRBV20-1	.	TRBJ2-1	TGCAGTGCTCCCCGGGATATGGGTGATGAGCAGTTCTTC	CSAPRDMGDEQFF
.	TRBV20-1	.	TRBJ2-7	TGCAGTGCTAGAGGTCTCCGGGACACCTCCCCCGAGGGGTACTTC	CSARGLRDTSPEGYF
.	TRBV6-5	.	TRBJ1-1	TGTGCCAGCTTGGCAGAGGGGGGTCGAAACACTGAAGCTTTCTTT	CASLAEGGRNTEAFF
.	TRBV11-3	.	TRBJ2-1	TGTGCCAGCAGCGACGTCGATCCAGGGGCTGGCGAAAATGAGCAGTTCTTC	CASSDVDPGAGENEQFF
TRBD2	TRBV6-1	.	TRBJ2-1	TGTGCGAGCAGTGAACTCTGGGGACTATACTCCTACAGTGAGCAGTTCTTC	CASSELWGLYSYSEQFF
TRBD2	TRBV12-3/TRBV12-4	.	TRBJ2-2	TGTGCCAGCATCGGGAGGAACATCGGGGAGCTGTTTTTT	CASIGRNIGELFF
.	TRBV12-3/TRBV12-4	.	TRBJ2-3	TGTGGCAGCAGTTTAGAGACACTAAGCATAGATACGCAGTATTTC	CGSSLETLSIDTQYF
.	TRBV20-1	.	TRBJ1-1	TGCATTGCTAGAGATCGCGGGCAGGGGAGCATGAACACTGAAGCTTTCTTT	CIARDRGQGSMNTEAFF
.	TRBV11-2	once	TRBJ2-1	TGTGACAGCACCCCAGAGGGCGAGGGAAGCTCCTACAATGAGCAGCTCTTC	CDSTPEGEGSSYNEQLF
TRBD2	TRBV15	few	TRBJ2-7	TGTGCCACCAGCAGAGTTAGCGGGATTGACGAGCAGTACTTC	CATSRVSGIDEQYF